This is a list of T cell receptor beta chains from one sample in a study of blood T cell repertoires in COVID-19. TCRdb's copy holds only in-frame clones and misses some; the assay was immunoSEQ multiplex PCR. The table records approximately 70,000 clones, 80% to 85% of them present only once. The sequenced sample was peripheral blood. The receptors were sampled from a man older than 75 with active or convalescent COVID-19. CDR3s include the opening cysteine and the closing phenylalanine or tryptophan. A D gene is named only where the DNA matches it firmly. Size is omitted from some rows. Given values are once, few, many or a class for expanded clones.

D | J | V | size | CDR3 | DNA
. | TRBJ1-3 | TRBV30 | . | CAWSVEGVGNTIYF | TGTGCCTGGAGTGTAGAGGGGGTGGGAAACACCATATATTTT
. | TRBJ1-5 | TRBV28 | few | CASRFGNQPQHF | TGTGCCAGCAGGTTCGGCAATCAGCCCCAGCATTTT
. | TRBJ1-3 | TRBV7-8 | . | CASSASVGNTIYF | TGTGCCAGCAGCGCCAGCGTTGGAAACACCATATATTTT
TRBD1 | TRBJ2-1 | TRBV29-1 | few | CSVTQGVYNEQFF | TGCAGCGTTACACAGGGGGTCTACAATGAGCAGTTCTTC
TRBD1 | TRBJ2-7 | TRBV5-6 | . | CASSWIGQGDWPEQYF | TGTGCCAGCAGCTGGATCGGACAGGGGGATTGGCCCGAGCAGTACTTC
. | TRBJ2-5 | TRBV28 | . | CASSLRSVGTQYF | TGTGCCAGCAGTTTGCGAAGCGTGGGGACCCAGTACTTC
. | TRBJ1-5 | TRBV19 | . | CASSIVPGYGNQPQHF | TGTGCCAGTAGTATAGTTCCAGGGTATGGCAATCAGCCCCAGCATTTT
TRBD1 | TRBJ2-5 | TRBV9 | . | CASSEGDRVETQYF | TGTGCCAGCAGCGAGGGGGACAGGGTCGAGACCCAGTACTTC
TRBD1 | TRBJ1-4 | TRBV3-1/TRBV3-2 | . | CASSRDRYSPTNEKLFF | TGTGCCAGCAGCCGGGACAGGTATTCCCCAACTAATGAAAAACTGTTTTTT
. | TRBJ2-5 | TRBV6-6 | . | CASSYGSRKETQYF | TGTGCCAGCAGTTACGGGTCGAGGAAGGAGACCCAGTACTTC
TRBD1 | TRBJ2-5 | TRBV3-1/TRBV3-2 | . | CARARGHGKTQYF | TGTGCCAGAGCTAGGGGGCACGGGAAGACCCAGTACTTC
. | TRBJ1-6 | TRBV3-1/TRBV3-2 | . | CASSQGGVSPLHF | TGTGCCAGCAGCCAAGGCGGAGTATCACCCCTCCACTTT
. | TRBJ2-1 | TRBV4-1 | . | CASSPPWQTEQFF | TGCGCCAGCAGCCCCCCCTGGCAAACTGAGCAGTTCTTC
TRBD1 | TRBJ1-2 | TRBV6-5 | . | CASSIERGRAYGYTF | TGTGCCAGCAGTATTGAAAGGGGGCGGGCCTATGGCTACACCTTC
. | TRBJ1-4 | TRBV7-7 | . | CASRPWGEAKRKLFF | TGTGCTAGCAGACCATGGGGGGAGGCGAAGCGCAAACTGTTTTTT
. | TRBJ1-5 | TRBV7-2 | . | CASSLDINQPQHF | TGTGCCAGCAGCTTAGACATTAATCAGCCCCAGCATTTT
. | TRBJ1-2 | TRBV6-5 | . | CASARLIGQTIGYTF | TGTGCCAGCGCACGACTTATTGGACAGACCATCGGCTACACCTTC
. | TRBJ1-1 | TRBV7-2 | . | CASSLDRNTEAFF | TGTGCCAGCAGCTTAGATAGGAACACTGAAGCTTTCTTT
. | TRBJ2-6 | TRBV6-6 | . | CASSYVGAGANVLTF | TGTGCCAGCAGTTACGTGGGAGCTGGGGCCAACGTCCTGACTTTC
TRBD1 | TRBJ1-4 | TRBV14 | . | CASSQGTGANEKLFF | TGTGCCAGCAGCCAAGGGACAGGGGCTAATGAAAAACTGTTTTTT
. | TRBJ1-1 | TRBV6-1 | . | CASSDLPPGIHTEAFF | TGTGCCAGCAGTGATCTCCCCCCAGGCATCCACACTGAAGCTTTCTTT
TRBD1 | TRBJ1-2 | TRBV7-2 | . | CASSLGGQEGYGYTF | TGTGCCAGCAGCTTAGGCGGACAGGAGGGCTATGGCTACACCTTC
. | TRBJ2-3 | TRBV19 | . | CASSIRGSNRDTQYF | TGTGCCAGTAGTATAAGGGGATCAAACAGAGATACGCAGTATTTT
. | TRBJ1-2 | TRBV4-3 | . | CASSDGSPRYYGYTF | TGCGCCAGCAGCGATGGTAGCCCTCGCTACTATGGCTACACCTTC
. | TRBJ2-4 | TRBV19 | once | CASSIGTGNIQYF | TGTGCCAGTAGTATAGGGACGGGGAACATTCAGTACTTC
TRBD2 | TRBJ2-1 | TRBV10-1 | . | CASSPGLAPPFNEQFF | TGCGCCAGCAGTCCGGGACTAGCGCCACCTTTCAATGAGCAGTTCTTC
TRBD1 | TRBJ2-5 | TRBV2 | . | CASSGTGGIETQYF | TGTGCCAGCAGCGGGACAGGGGGCATAGAGACCCAGTACTTC
TRBD1 | TRBJ2-3 | TRBV12-3/TRBV12-4 | . | CASRTGTGSTQYF | TGTGCCAGCAGAACCGGGACAGGTTCTACGCAGTATTTT
. | TRBJ1-4 | TRBV19 | . | CASSISGSGEKLFF | TGTGCCAGTAGTATAAGCGGGAGTGGTGAAAAACTGTTTTTT
. | TRBJ1-1 | TRBV16 | . | CASSQSRGNTEAFF | TGTGCCAGCAGCCAATCAAGAGGGAACACTGAAGCTTTCTTT
TRBD1 | TRBJ1-5 | TRBV7-9 | . | CASSDTGGGQPQHF | TGTGCCAGCAGCGACACAGGGGGCGGTCAGCCCCAGCATTTT
. | TRBJ2-2 | TRBV6-2/TRBV6-3 | . | CASSQTRTGELFF | TGTGCCAGCAGTCAGACTCGTACCGGGGAGCTGTTTTTT
TRBD2 | TRBJ2-1 | TRBV4-1 | . | CASSQEAGVTSSYNEQFF | TGCGCCAGCAGCCAAGAAGCGGGGGTAACCAGCTCCTACAATGAGCAGTTCTTC
. | TRBJ2-1 | TRBV10-2 | . | CASSEPKPLDYHHEQFF | TGCGCCAGCAGTGAGCCAAAGCCATTGGACTACCACCATGAGCAGTTCTTC
. | TRBJ1-2 | TRBV28 | . | CASTLGTAVGYTF | TGTGCCAGCACCCTTGGAACAGCTGTTGGCTACACCTTC
TRBD1 | TRBJ1-4 | TRBV4-1 | . | CASSRKRVSGQEGFTNEKLFF | TGCGCCAGCAGCCGAAAACGCGTCAGCGGACAGGAGGGCTTTACTAATGAAAAACTGTTTTTT
. | TRBJ1-2 | TRBV11-2 | . | CASSFHQEGPGGYTF | TGTGCCAGCAGCTTCCATCAGGAGGGCCCGGGGGGCTACACCTTC